The next 22 T cell receptor delta chains were all read from a single sample in a study of gamma-delta T cells after stem cell transplantation. TCRdb reran clone calling via CATT on the RT-PCR reads. The sample shows a few thousand delta-chain clones, less than 2% of them seen only once. What was sequenced was gamma-delta T cells. The receptors were sampled from a human donor. It is not recorded whose cells these are; they may come from a transplant donor.

V and J are TRDV2 and TRDJ1; 10 nucleotides align to TRDD3. The CDR3 has 18 residues. Germline CDR1 is GEAIGNYY and CDR2 is EKD. J was trimmed by 0 bases and V by 0 bases; bases with no gene match: 9. CDR3 sequence (DNA): TGTGCCTGTGACACCGTTCTACTGGGGGATTACGACACCGATAAACTCATCTTT. Translation: CACDTVLLGDYDTDKLIF.

A few counts support this clone. The protein held in TCRdb is that of a much larger clone and does not match this DNA's translation at residue 3, likely because of a read error; the protein shown is translated from the DNA. The rearrangement joins TRDV2 to TRDJ1; the match to TRDD3 covers 8 bases. Germline V CDR1 and CDR2: GEAIGNYY, EKD. The CDR3 length is 18 residues. Here the CDR3 reads CARDNVLGANRVTDKLIF. In DNA, the CDR3 is TGTGCCCGTGACAATGTACTGGGGGCTAATCGGGTCACCGATAAACTCATCTTT.

This clone rates as medium-sized. This may stem from a read error, because a much larger clone lies one nucleotide away. The chain recombines TRDV2 with TRDJ1, with TRDD2 matching over 7 bases. This CDR3 comprises 19 residues. The germline gives CDR1 GEAIGNYY, CDR2 EKD. The ends lost 4 bases at V and 1 base at J; junction bases unmatched: 20. CDR3 in amino acids: CACEGLSYEAGLRTDKLIF. The CDR3 DNA reads as TGTGCCTGTGAGGGGCTTTCCTACGAAGCGGGGCTACGCACCGATAAACTCATCTTT.

This clone was seen only a few times. This DNA's translation and the protein TCRdb lists, from a much larger clone, do not match at residue 11, likely due to a read error; the protein shown is translated from the DNA. This chain joins TRDV2 and TRDJ3, with 9 bases identical to TRDD3. This CDR3 has 19 amino acids. V dropped 3 bases and J dropped 2; count of bases not matched to a gene: 10. The germline CDR1 and CDR2 sequences are GEAIGNYY and EKD. The CDR3 region is CACDSSGGFSPWDTRQMFF. CDR3 nucleotides: TGTGCCTGTGACTCCTCTGGGGGATTCAGCCCCTGGGACACCCGACAGATGTTTTTC.

Remarks on this clone: TCRdb records a much larger clone's protein for this DNA, with a difference at residue 13 that likely arises from a read error; the protein given is the translation of the DNA. This sequence joins TRDV1 and TRDJ1, with a tentative D call TRDD3 (5 bases). CDR3 size: 18 residues. V was clipped by 3 bases and J by 3 bases, with 23 bases between them. Looked up from germline, CDR1 is TSWWSYY and CDR2 is QGS. The CDR3 DNA reads as TGTGCTCTTGGGGACAGTACCAAGGGCGGGGAGTACGCCGATAAACTCATCTTT. Translating it yields CALGDSTKGGEYADKLIF.

This clone turned up a few times. The TCRdb record carries a much larger clone's protein, which differs from this DNA's translation at residue 7; a read error is the likely cause, and the protein listed here is the DNA translation. This rearrangement joins TRDV2 to TRDJ1; TRDD3 might be the D (5 bases). V lost 3 bases and J lost 3, with 19 bases in between. Germline CDR1 GEAIGNYY, CDR2 EKD. There are 16 residues in the CDR3. CDR3 nucleotide sequence: TGTGCCTGTGACCTACTGGAGGTATGGGCGGCCGATAAACTCATCTTT. This encodes CACDLLEVWAADKLIF.

This clone was seen only a few times. The mismatch at residue 10 between this DNA's translation and the TCRdb protein of a much larger clone likely reflects a read error; the protein shown is translated from the DNA. The genes are TRDV2 and TRDJ1, with D unclear. The germline CDR1 and CDR2 sequences are GEAIGNYY and EKD. The CDR3 has 18 residues. Deletions cut 0 bases from V and 8 bases from J, with 27 bases between. CDR3 bases: TGTGCCTGTGACACCGCACCCGGGCCCCATACCCTCCCGCGCAAACTCATCTTT. It is translated as CACDTAPGPHTLPRKLIF.

By sample fraction, this clone is large. The same CDR3 is also encoded by other DNA sequences in this sample. The chain links TRDV2 to TRDJ1; TRDD3 matches at 13 bases. Per germline, CDR1 GEAIGNYY and CDR2 EKD. The CDR3 spans 20 residues. V lost 1 base and J lost 2; bases outside the gene matches: 15. In DNA form, the CDR3 reads TGTGCCTGTGACACGTTTGGACTGGGGGATACGCAAGGTGTTACCGATAAACTCATCTTT. The encoded protein is CACDTFGLGDTQGVTDKLIF.

As concerns this clone: The likely explanation is a read error, given a far larger clone one base away. The same CDR3 is also encoded by other DNA sequences in this sample. The chain couples TRDV2 to TRDJ1, with TRDD3 identical over 10 bases. Germline V gives CDR1 GEAIGNYY, CDR2 EKD. The CDR3 is 17 residues long. J lost 3 bases, V lost 0 bases, and 9 bases had no gene match. The CDR3 DNA reads as TGTGCCTGTGACACCGTGGGGGGGGGATACGCACCCGATAAACTCATCTTT. Translated, it gives CACDTVGGGYAPDKLIF.

In its sample, this clone was seen a few times. TCRdb has a much larger clone's protein, which differs at residue 7 from the translation of this DNA, likely because of a read error; what is shown is the protein translated from the DNA. The rearrangement uses TRDV2 and TRDJ1; TRDD3 is a possible D gene (5 bases). Germline V gene data show CDR1 as GEAIGNYY and CDR2 as EKD. The V gene lost 3 bases and the J gene lost 1 base, with 23 bases spanning the gap. The CDR3 spans 18 residues. CDR3 region: CACDGVILGGLATDKLIF. The DNA for the CDR3 is TGTGCCTGTGACGGTGTTATACTCGGGGGTTTGGCCACCGATAAACTCATCTTT.

In regard to this clone: The protein in TCRdb stems from a much larger clone and differs at residue 4 from this DNA's translation, likely a read error; here the protein is translated from the DNA. The J gene is TRDJ1, the V gene TRDV2, with a weak D call TRDD3 (6 bases). Germline lookup yields CDR1 GEAIGNYY and CDR2 EKD. The CDR3 totals 14 residues. CDR3 amino acids: CACGTVLGRFKLIF. The DNA of the CDR3 is TGTGCCTGTGGCACCGTACTGGGAAGGTTTAAACTCATCTTT.

Regarding this clone: Translating this DNA gives a protein that differs at residue 20 from the TCRdb one, which belongs to a much larger clone; a read error is likely, and the protein shown is this translation. J is TRDJ3 and V is TRDV2; 11 bases line up with TRDD3. Germline-derived CDR1 and CDR2 are GEAIGNYY and EKD. The CDR3 covers 22 residues. Here the CDR3 reads CACDTPGGGYAMKPWDTRQVFF. The DNA for the CDR3 is TGTGCCTGTGATACACCAGGTGGGGGATACGCGATGAAGCCCTGGGACACCCGACAGGTGTTTTTC.

In this sample, this clone turned up a few times. A far larger clone differs by one base, so this is likely a read error. Other nucleotide sequences in the sample specify the same CDR3. V and J are TRDV2 and TRDJ1; 9 positions match TRDD3. The CDR3 length is 14 residues. Germline V gene data show CDR1 as GEAIGNYY and CDR2 as EKD. This CDR3 is CACDPVLGDSKLIF. CDR3 nucleotide sequence: TGTGCCTGTGACCCCGTACTGGGGGACTCGAAACTCATATTT.

This clone has a handful of counts. It is likely a read error: a sequence one base away is far more abundant. Other DNA sequences within the sample encode an identical CDR3. The chain combines TRDV3 with TRDJ1, with unresolved D. The CDR3 is 17 amino acids. V gave up 2 bases and J gave up 2 bases, with 24 bases separating them. CDR1 is TVYSNPD and CDR2 is GDNSRS in the germline V gene (reference sequence). For the CDR3, the DNA is TGTGCCTTTTTCTCGTCGCGAGTGAGACGAGGAACCGATAAACTCATCTTT. Translation gives CAFFSSRVRRGTDKLIF. The whole variable domain, filled in from reference TRDV3 and TRDJ1, reads CDKVTQSSPDQTVASGSEVVLLCTYDTVYSNPDLFWYRIRPDYSFQFVFYGDNSRSEGADFTQGRFSVKHILTQKAFHLVISPVRTEDSATYYCAFFSSRVRRGTDKLIFGKGTRVTVEP.

As concerns this clone: Given a far larger clone just one base away, this is likely a sequencing read error. The DNA of the CDR3 is TGTGCCTGTGACACCTGGAGTGGGGATGCCGACTACCGTCCCTGGGACACCCGACAGATGTTTTTC. Its translation is CACDTWSGDADYRPWDTRQMFF. The chain employs TRDV2 and TRDJ3, with a weak D call TRDD3 (6 bases). The CDR3 totals 22 residues. V lost 0 bases, J lost 2 bases, and 25 bases lay in between. The germline gives CDR1 GEAIGNYY, CDR2 EKD.

In its sample, this clone is large. The same CDR3 arises from other DNA sequences in this sample as well. The chain has TRDV2 and TRDJ1, with a tentative D call TRDD3 (7 bases). V was shortened by 3 bases and J by 4 bases, with 14 bases between the two germline ends. CDR3 length: 14 amino acids. Germline V lookup: CDR1 GEAIGNYY, CDR2 EKD. CDR3 in DNA: TGTGCCTGTGACGTACTGGGGAAATACGATAAACTCATCTTT. Amino acids: CACDVLGKYDKLIF.

This clone was recorded a few times. TCRdb's protein, taken from a much larger clone, differs from this DNA's translation at residue 14, likely owing to a read error; the protein displayed comes from the DNA. The rearrangement joins TRDV2 to TRDJ1; 12 nucleotides match TRDD3. Germline assignment: CDR1 GEAIGNYY and CDR2 EKD. CDR3 length: 19 amino acids. After removal of 1 base from V and 4 bases from J, the junction contained 15 bases not matched to a gene. Here the CDR3 reads CACDTRFAGGYGDIDKLIF. In nucleotides, the CDR3 is TGTGCCTGTGACACTCGATTTGCTGGGGGATACGGGGACATCGATAAACTCATCTTT.

This clone was counted a few times. TCRdb has a much larger clone's protein, which differs at residue 4 from the translation of this DNA, likely because of a read error; what is shown is the protein translated from the DNA. V gene TRDV2 combines with J gene TRDJ1; D not resolved. The CDR3 has 17 amino acids. Germline V lookup: CDR1 GEAIGNYY, CDR2 EKD. The CDR3 is CACGTVAPRKHADKLIF. CDR3 nucleotide sequence: TGTGCCTGTGGCACCGTTGCCCCCAGGAAACATGCCGATAAACTCATCTTT.

This clone was seen a handful of times. A read error likely explains why the TCRdb protein, taken from a much larger clone, differs from this DNA's translation at residue 13; the protein shown is translated from the DNA. CDR3 in amino acids: CACDTLGDKGGLFF. CDR3 DNA: TGTGCCTGTGACACCCTGGGGGACAAGGGAGGACTCTTCTTT. V is TRDV2 and J is TRDJ1; TRDD3 aligns across 8 bases. The closer fit of TRDJ2 to the DNA end suggests the J call may be wrong. This CDR3 has 14 residues. The V gene's germline CDR1 is GEAIGNYY and CDR2 EKD.

As to this clone: The protein held in TCRdb is that of a much larger clone and does not match this DNA's translation at residue 9, likely because of a read error; the protein shown is translated from the DNA. The chain carries TRDV2 and TRDJ3; TRDD3 is a possible D gene (6 bases). The CDR3 totals 19 residues. V was clipped by 4 bases and J by 0 bases, with 18 bases between them. The V gene's germline CDR1 is GEAIGNYY and CDR2 EKD. The CDR3 coding sequence is TGTGCCTGTGATTATCCGGGGGACGCCAGCTCCTGGGACACCCGACAGATGTTTTTC. This gives the protein CACDYPGDASSWDTRQMFF.

This clone has only a few counts. TCRdb lists the protein of a much larger clone for this DNA, which differs at residue 8, so this is likely a read error; the protein given here is translated from the DNA itself. The chain couples TRDV2 to TRDJ3; 8 bases fit TRDD3. The CDR3 length is 22 residues. Germline V lookup: CDR1 GEAIGNYY, CDR2 EKD. With V trimmed by 4 bases and J by 2 bases, 21 bases remained unmatched. DNA of the CDR3: TGTGCCTGTGATACACCAGGTGAGGGATACGCGATGAAGCCCTGGGACACCCGACAGATGTTTTTC. This translates into CACDTPGEGYAMKPWDTRQMFF.

This clone came up a few times. Translating this DNA gives a protein that differs at residue 9 from the TCRdb one, which belongs to a much larger clone; a read error is likely, and the protein shown is this translation. The chain has TRDV2 and TRDJ1, with 7 bases identical to TRDD2. The length of the CDR3 is 18 residues. Per the germline V gene, CDR1 is GEAIGNYY and CDR2 is EKD. The V segment lost 3 bases and the J segment 0 bases; nucleotides outside the gene matches: 15. CDR3 bases: TGTGCCTGTGACCCCCTTTCCTACAGGGACTCGTACACCGATAAACTCATCTTT. Residues: CACDPLSYRDSYTDKLIF.